This T cell receptor (beta chain) emerged from a study of beta chain features in type 1 diabetes. Study background: Patients looked much like healthy donors when it came to age, gender and cell yields. Study-wide points: Type 1 diabetes patients had fewer VDJ junction insertions and more deletions. All four CD4+ subsets from Type 1 diabetes patients carried moderately but significantly shorter TCRB CDR3s.

Note on this clone: Its antigen remains unknown.

The authors sorted CD4+ naive, central memory, regulatory and stem cell-like memory cells via CD45RO/CCR7/CD25/CD127/CD95/CD27. Purity of each sorted population was above 95%. Sequencing targeted expressed TCRB transcripts, as all isolated RNA had been reverse transcribed. Sequencing was performed with immunoSEQ multiplex PCR; in TCRdb, only in-frame clones are kept and a portion is missing. Found here are about 160,000 clones, approximately 8.4% of them singletons; the top ten hold roughly 0.5%. This CDR3 is 15 amino acids long. Germline loops: CDR1 KGHSH, CDR2 LQKENI. V gave up 3 bases and J gave up 1 base, with 12 bases separating them.

The chain has TRBV18 and TRBJ1-1; D gene uncertain. The sequence derives from a young man with type 1 diabetes. The specimen was central memory CD4+ T cells from blood. CDR3 in DNA: TGTGCCAGCTCACCCTCTGGTATCGGGAACACTGAAGCTTTCTTT. Amino acid sequence: CASSPSGIGNTEAFF.